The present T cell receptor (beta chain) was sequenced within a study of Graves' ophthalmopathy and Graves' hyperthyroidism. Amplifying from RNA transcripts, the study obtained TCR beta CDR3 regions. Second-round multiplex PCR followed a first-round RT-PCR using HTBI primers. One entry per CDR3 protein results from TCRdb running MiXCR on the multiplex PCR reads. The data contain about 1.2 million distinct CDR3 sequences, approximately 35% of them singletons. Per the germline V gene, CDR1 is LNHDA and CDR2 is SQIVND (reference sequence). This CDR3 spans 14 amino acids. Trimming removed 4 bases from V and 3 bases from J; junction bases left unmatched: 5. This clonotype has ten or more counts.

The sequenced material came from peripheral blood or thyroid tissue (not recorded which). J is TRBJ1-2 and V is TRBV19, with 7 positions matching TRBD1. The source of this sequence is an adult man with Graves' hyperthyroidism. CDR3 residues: CASSTQGKDYGYTF. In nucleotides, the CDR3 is TGTGCCAGTAGTACACAGGGGAAGGACTATGGCTACACCTTC.